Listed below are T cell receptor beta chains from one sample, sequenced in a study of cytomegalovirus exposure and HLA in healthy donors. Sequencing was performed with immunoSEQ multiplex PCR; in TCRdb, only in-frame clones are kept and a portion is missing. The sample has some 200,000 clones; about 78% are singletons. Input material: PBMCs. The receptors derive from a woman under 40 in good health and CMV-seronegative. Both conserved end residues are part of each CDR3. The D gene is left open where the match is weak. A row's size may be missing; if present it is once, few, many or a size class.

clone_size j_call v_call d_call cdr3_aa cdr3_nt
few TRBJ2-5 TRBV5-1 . CASSLYSAQETQYF TGCGCCAGCAGCTTGTATAGCGCCCAAGAGACCCAGTACTTC
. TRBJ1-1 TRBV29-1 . CSAMTVNTEAFF TGCAGCGCTATGACAGTGAACACTGAAGCTTTCTTT
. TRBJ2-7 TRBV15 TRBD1 CATSSPSTGWDSYEQYF TGTGCCACCAGCAGCCCCTCGACAGGGTGGGACTCCTACGAGCAGTACTTC
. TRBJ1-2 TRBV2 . CASSVGQGFGYTF TGTGCCAGCAGTGTTGGTCAGGGCTTCGGCTACACCTTC
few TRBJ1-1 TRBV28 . CASSLGGGGKAFF TGTGCCAGCAGTTTAGGAGGGGGGGGTAAAGCTTTCTTT
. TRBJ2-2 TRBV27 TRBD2 CASSLGGTGELFF TGTGCCAGCAGTTTGGGGGGGACCGGGGAGCTGTTTTTT
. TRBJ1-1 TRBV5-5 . CASSFGGVTEAFF TGTGCCAGCAGCTTCGGGGGTGTCACTGAAGCTTTCTTT
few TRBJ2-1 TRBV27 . CASSSRTATLLTDEQFF TGTGCCAGCAGTTCGAGGACTGCTACCCTTCTCACCGATGAGCAGTTCTTC
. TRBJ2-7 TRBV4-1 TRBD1 CASSDRQGANEQYF TGCGCCAGCAGCGACCGACAGGGGGCGAACGAGCAGTACTTC
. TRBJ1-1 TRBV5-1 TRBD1 CASSPLTGRLGTEAFF TGCGCCAGCAGCCCCTTGACAGGGCGCCTAGGAACTGAAGCTTTCTTT
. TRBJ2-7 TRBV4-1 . CASSQVQSSYEQYF TGCGCCAGCAGCCAAGTACAATCCTCCTACGAGCAGTACTTC
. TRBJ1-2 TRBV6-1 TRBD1 CASSLPTGGASGYPF TGTGCCAGCAGTCTCCCGACAGGGGGCGCGAGTGGCTACCCCTTC
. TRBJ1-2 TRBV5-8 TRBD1 CASSPGTGGFGYGYTF TGTGCCAGCAGCCCCGGGACAGGGGGCTTCGGCTATGGCTACACCTTC
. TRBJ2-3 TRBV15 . CARGGGDTGTDTQYF TGTGCCAGGGGAGGGGGAGACACTGGCACAGATACGCAGTATTTT
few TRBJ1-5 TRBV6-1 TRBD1 CASSQTGYSNQPQHF TGTGCCAGCAGCCAGACAGGGTATAGCAATCAGCCCCAGCATTTT
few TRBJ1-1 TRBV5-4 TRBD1 CASSPRKTGHTEAFF TGTGCCAGCAGCCCTAGGAAGACAGGGCACACTGAAGCTTTCTTT
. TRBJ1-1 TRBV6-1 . CASSIDRNTEAFF TGTGCCAGCAGTATCGACAGGAACACTGAAGCTTTCTTT
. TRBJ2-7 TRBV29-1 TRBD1 CSVATGGEQYF TGCAGCGTTGCGACAGGGGGCGAGCAGTACTTC
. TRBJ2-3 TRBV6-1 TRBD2 CASSEMGLADTQYF TGTGCCAGCAGTGAAATGGGACTAGCAGATACGCAGTATTTT
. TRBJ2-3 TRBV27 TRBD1 CASSLGQGTDTQYF TGTGCCAGCAGTTTAGGACAGGGCACAGATACGCAGTATTTT
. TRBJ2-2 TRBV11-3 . CASSFRRYTGELFF TGTGCCAGCAGCTTCCGGCGGTACACCGGGGAGCTGTTTTTT
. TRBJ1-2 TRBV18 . CASSPIGDYYGYTF TGTGCCAGCTCACCGATTGGAGATTACTATGGCTACACCTTC
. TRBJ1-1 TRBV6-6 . CASSLQGNTEAFF TGTGCCAGCAGCCTACAGGGGAACACTGAAGCTTTCTTT
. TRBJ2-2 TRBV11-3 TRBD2 CASSLLAGGHGELFF TGTGCCAGCAGCTTACTAGCGGGAGGACACGGGGAGCTGTTTTTT
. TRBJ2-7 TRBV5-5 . CASSAAYEQYF TGTGCCAGCAGCGCGGCATACGAGCAGTACTTC
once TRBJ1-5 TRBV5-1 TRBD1 CASSLRDRGNQPQHF TGCGCCAGCAGCTTGAGGGACAGAGGCAATCAGCCCCAGCATTTT
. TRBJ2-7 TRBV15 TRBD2 CATSRDRRGVYEQYF TGTGCCACCAGCAGAGATCGGCGGGGGGTCTACGAGCAGTACTTC
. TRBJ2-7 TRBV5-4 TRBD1 CASSTTGTYEQYF TGTGCCAGCAGCACGACAGGGACCTACGAGCAGTACTTC
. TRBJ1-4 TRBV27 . CASSLKGKMGEKLFF TGTGCCAGCAGTTTAAAGGGGAAGATGGGTGAAAAACTGTTTTTT
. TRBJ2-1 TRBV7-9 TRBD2 CASSRLAGGPRGENEQFF TGTGCCAGCAGCCGACTAGCGGGAGGGCCCAGGGGTGAAAATGAGCAGTTCTTC
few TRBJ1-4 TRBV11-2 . CASRGTGGPGNEKLFF TGTGCCAGCAGAGGGACGGGGGGCCCGGGTAATGAAAAACTGTTTTTT
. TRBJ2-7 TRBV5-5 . CASRGGQHYSYEQYF TGTGCCAGCAGGGGGGGACAGCACTACTCCTACGAGCAGTACTTC
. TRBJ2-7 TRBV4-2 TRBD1 CASSYDSGQGAFEQYF TGTGCCAGCAGCTACGACTCGGGACAGGGGGCTTTCGAGCAGTACTTC
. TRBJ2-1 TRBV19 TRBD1 CASSHGTGGLGKQFF TGTGCCAGTAGCCACGGGACAGGGGGCTTGGGGAAGCAGTTCTTC
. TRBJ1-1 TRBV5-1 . CASSLVEVGGTEAFF TGCGCCAGCAGCTTGGTGGAGGTCGGCGGCACTGAAGCTTTCTTT